The 10 T cell receptor beta chains presented below share a single source sample, sequenced in a study of blood T cell repertoires in COVID-19. Sequencing used immunoSEQ multiplex PCR; TCRdb keeps in-frame clones, though not all of them. The sample has about 270,000 clones, roughly 88% seen once; the top ten hold approximately 2.5%. Sequences were obtained from PBMCs or T cells enriched from blood (not recorded which). Receptors originate from a woman in her thirties or forties with acute COVID-19.

V is TRBV6-7 and J is TRBJ1-2; D gene uncertain. TRBV6-7 carries the ORF label, with uncertain function. Deletions cut 0 bases from V and 8 bases from J, with 10 bases between. There are 13 residues in the CDR3. The CDR3 nucleotides are TGTGCCAGCAGTTACTCGAGGCATCGGGGCTACACCTTC. Its protein product is CASSYSRHRGYTF.

This chain joins TRBV14 and TRBJ2-3, with 9 positions matching TRBD1. Germline lookup yields CDR1 SGHDN and CDR2 FVKESK. This CDR3 has 16 residues. The V segment lost 4 bases and the J segment 5 bases; nucleotides outside the gene matches: 10. This chain's CDR3 is CASSPLGQGSGDTQYF. Here the CDR3 DNA reads TGTGCCAGCAGCCCGTTGGGACAGGGTTCCGGAGATACGCAGTATTTT. Together with reference TRBV14 and TRBJ2-3, the CDR3 gives the full variable domain: EAGVTQFPSHSVIEKGQTVTLRCDPISGHDNLYWYRRVMGKEIKFLLHFVKESKQDESGMPNNRFLAERTGGTYSTLKVQPAELEDSGVYFCASSPLGQGSGDTQYFGPGTRLTVL.

This chain links TRBV9 with TRBJ1-2; possible D gene TRBD1, 6 bases. The V end was cut by 8 bases, the J end by 2 bases, with 13 bases between. Germline CDR1 and CDR2: SGDLS and YYNGEE. The CDR3 contains 13 residues. CDR3 in amino acids: CASQNQGNYGYTF. The CDR3 DNA follows: TGTGCCAGTCAAAACCAGGGGAACTATGGCTACACCTTC.

The genes are TRBV29-1 and TRBJ1-2; D is possibly TRBD1 (5 bases). From germline, CDR1 is SQVTM and CDR2 ANQGSEA. This CDR3 spans 13 amino acids. The V end was cut by 4 bases, the J end by 5 bases, with 14 bases between. CDR3 loop: CSVGGVGAYGYTF. The CDR3 bases are TGCAGCGTTGGGGGGGTGGGAGCTTATGGCTACACCTTC.

The CDR3 DNA reads TGTGCCAGCAGCCCCGTGGCGGGAGTCTTTCCCTACAATGAGCAGTTCTTC. The encoded protein is CASSPVAGVFPYNEQFF. The chain has TRBV7-8 and TRBJ2-1, with 7 bases fitting TRBD2. Germline CDR1 reads SGHVS; CDR2 reads FQNEAQ. CDR3 length: 17 residues. V trimming: 5 bases; J trimming: 2 bases; junction bases outside the gene matches: 12. The whole variable domain, filled in from reference TRBV7-8 and TRBJ2-1, reads GAGVSQSPRYKVAKRGQDVALRCDPISGHVSLFWYQQALGQGPEFLTYFQNEAQLDKSGLPSDRFFAERPEGSVSTLKIQRTQQEDSAVYLCASSPVAGVFPYNEQFFGPGTRLTVL.

This chain links TRBV18 with TRBJ1-4, with D unresolved. The germline CDR1 and CDR2 sequences are KGHSH and LQKENI. The CDR3 has 13 residues. With 6 bases removed from V and 8 bases from J, the gap between germline ends came to 13 bases. CDR3 in DNA: TGTGCCAGCTCGACTGGACTTGAGGAAAAACTGTTTTTT. This translates into CASSTGLEEKLFF.

This chain links TRBV7-9 with TRBJ1-6; TRBD1 might be the D (5 bases). The CDR3 is 13 residues long. Germline CDR1 reads SEHNR; CDR2 reads FQNEAQ (reference sequence). With 11 bases removed from V and 6 bases from J, the gap between germline ends came to 14 bases. In DNA, the CDR3 is TGTGCCGCACAACAGGAAGCTAATTCACCCCTCCACTTT. Protein sequence: CAAQQEANSPLHF.

The gene calls are TRBV27 and TRBJ2-1; D not resolved. Per the germline V gene, CDR1 is MNHEY and CDR2 is SMNVEV (reference sequence). The CDR3 runs 14 residues. V lost 0 bases and J 4 bases, leaving 7 bases between the germline ends. The CDR3 region has the DNA TGTGCCAGCAGTTTATCCGCGGTTTACAATGAGCAGTTCTTC. Translated, it gives CASSLSAVYNEQFF.

This chain uses TRBV7-3 with TRBJ2-1; 7 bases map to TRBD1. Per germline, CDR1 SGHTA and CDR2 FQGTGA. The CDR3 is 15 amino acids. With V trimmed by 5 bases and J by 7 bases, 11 bases remained unmatched. The CDR3, as DNA: TGTGCCAGCAGCCCACCGGGACAGCTGTATAATGAGCAGTTCTTC. Its protein is CASSPPGQLYNEQFF.

The chain has TRBV28 and TRBJ2-1; 13 nucleotides align to TRBD2. Germline CDR1 reads MDHEN; CDR2 reads SYDVKM. The V and J ends lost 2 bases and 4 bases, in that order; junction bases with no gene match: 5. The CDR3 has 17 amino acids. The CDR3 DNA reads as TGTGCCAGCAGTTTAGGGGGACTAGCGGGGCTATACAATGAGCAGTTCTTC. Translated, it gives CASSLGGLAGLYNEQFF. Looking up the rest from reference TRBV28 and TRBJ2-1 gives the full variable domain: DVKVTQSSRYLVKRTGEKVFLECVQDMDHENMFWYRQDPGLGLRLIYFSYDVKMKEKGDIPEGYSVSREKKERFSLILESASTNQTSMYLCASSLGGLAGLYNEQFFGPGTRLTVL.